This T cell receptor beta chain was profiled in a study of blood T cell repertoires in COVID-19. Study information: The origin of the acute and convalescent COVID-19 samples was the United States, Italy and Spain. PBMCs, B-cell-depleted T cells, or T cells provided the cDNA or gDNA that made up the material.

One Seattle source followed patients from active infection through their disease course. Authors' data handling: Nucleated cell counts were estimated from reference gene primer amplification. Clones were sequenced by immunoSEQ multiplex PCR, and TCRdb holds only the in-frame ones, with some missing. D and trimming were read from the DNA, whereas the V and J calls and clone size are those reported in that table. The sample carries 230,000 or so clones, nearly 90% recorded once. The origin of this receptor is a woman aged 60 to 75 with COVID-19, enrolled during active disease. The sample was peripheral blood.

The CDR3 reads CASSLGQGLNTEAFF. DNA of the CDR3: TGTGCCAGCAGCTTGGGACAGGGGCTGAACACTGAAGCTTTCTTT. The rearrangement uses TRBV5-4 and TRBJ1-1; 8 nucleotides match TRBD1. Trimming removed 0 bases from V and 0 bases from J; junction bases left unmatched: 1. The germline gives CDR1 SGHNT, CDR2 YYREEE (reference sequence). The CDR3 extends over 15 amino acids.